This TCR beta chain was sequenced in a study of blood T cells in healthy people across ages (dated by TCRdb to between 2014 and 2016). Looking at the study overall: In model experiments, template switching captured about one uniquely barcoded TCR beta cDNA molecule for every two T cells. For two donors (one aged 18 to 30 and one aged 80 or older), the study analyzed two additional independent replicas of 1 million unique cDNA reads from the same blood draw. To avoid experimental bias, donors of different ages were randomly spread across the sequencing lanes. The study measured age-related changes in TCR beta repertoire diversity using deep sequencing normalized with unique cDNA molecular identifiers. Four age groups were formed from the donors: young (average approximately 15 years), middle-aged (around 39), aged (around 62) and long-lived (82). Broader findings and caveats from the paper: Observed TCR beta diversity per million T cells fell roughly linearly with age, and a significant reduction was already apparent by age around 40. Total diversity estimates from one million sequenced T cells were considered lower bounds and underestimates. Because profiling used bulk unsorted PBMCs, naive and antigen-experienced compartments could not be compared conclusively. Compared with the aged group, the long-lived group had more naive CD4+ T cells, fewer expanded clones and increased TCR diversity, a pattern suggesting age selection. The CMV infection status of donors was not known, potentially confounding age-related changes in expanded clonotypes. A strong correlation was found between observed TCR beta diversity and the percentage of naive T cells measured by flow cytometry.

A remark on this clonotype: Its specific antigen is unknown. Base-call qualities are not available, and no considerably larger clone is one nucleotide away.

The library was made by 5' RACE. Sequencing took place on an Illumina HiSeq 2500. A second PCR of roughly 7 to 12 cycles was run with a J-beta primer mix and a sample-barcoded 5' primer. Each TCR beta cDNA molecule received a unique molecular identifier from a template-switch 5' adaptor carrying 12 random nucleotides. Each sample yielded at least 2.5 million CDR3-containing paired-end reads. All of the RNA was converted into first-strand cDNA using the Mint cDNA synthesis kit, with a TRBC-specific oligonucleotide serving as the primer. After uracil-DNA glycosylase treatment, a first 18-cycle PCR used universal primers M1SS and BC2_uni_R on all cDNA. Per the original workflow: For normalization, 1 million high-quality reads, each with a distinct molecular identifier, were randomly selected from each sample. Instead of being binned into consensus sequences, reads that shared molecular identifiers were thrown out. MiTCR, with a Q25 quality threshold and the strictest error-elimination algorithm, was used for CDR3 identification, clonotype clustering and error correction. A nonparametric unseen species model using Euler transformation provided a lower-bound estimate of total TCR beta diversity. TCRdb reanalyzed the raw reads on its own, using fastp at Q25 for trimming and MiXCR for clone calling, and kept in-frame beta chains. Entries are consolidated by CDR3 protein sequence, retaining the most common genes and DNA. These V and J calls derive from TCRdb rather than the authors' analysis. A total of around 1.7 million distinct CDR3 sequences appear in this sample, roughly 30% of them only once. Roughly 8.2% of the sample rests with the top ten.

Donors were approximately 42 systemically healthy Caucasian individuals from Russia aged 6 to 90 years. Each donor gave roughly 11 milliliters of peripheral blood, drawn into EDTA-treated Vacutainer tubes. Ficoll-Paque density-gradient centrifugation was used to isolate PBMCs, with at least 6 million obtained per sample. Total RNA was extracted from PBMCs with Trizol reagent, with at least 6 micrograms obtained per sample. For every donor, an aliquot of PBMCs went through flow cytometry to measure the percentages of naive CD45RAhigh/CD27high T cells. The sequence came from a woman in her thirties in good health. The specimen sequenced was blood.

The CDR3 sequence is CASSSRRPSGTQETQYF. The DNA sequence is TGTGCCAGCAGCTCACGGAGACCGTCCGGGACCCAAGAGACCCAGTACTTC. The sequence is built from TRBV7-9 and TRBJ2-5, with the D call tentatively TRBD1 or TRBD2, each fitting 5 bases. The CDR3 runs 17 residues from the cysteine to the phenylalanine. The kept DNA is CDR3 alone, 51 bases in frame from the first base. V is reduced by 4 bases and J by 1 base, leaving a spacing of 19 bases between them. CDR1 and CDR2 are read off the germline V gene (reference sequence) as SEHNR and FQNEAQ.